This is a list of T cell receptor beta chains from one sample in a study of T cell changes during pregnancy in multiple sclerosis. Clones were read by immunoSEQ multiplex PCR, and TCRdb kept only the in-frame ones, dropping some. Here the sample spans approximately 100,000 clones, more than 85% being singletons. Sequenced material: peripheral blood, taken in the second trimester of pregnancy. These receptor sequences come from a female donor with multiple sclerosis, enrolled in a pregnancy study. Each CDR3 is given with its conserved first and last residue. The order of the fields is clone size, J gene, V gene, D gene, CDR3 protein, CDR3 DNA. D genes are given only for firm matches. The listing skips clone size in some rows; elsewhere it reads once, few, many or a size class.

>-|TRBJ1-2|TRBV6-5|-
CASSYSGVYGYTF
TGTGCCAGCAGTTACTCAGGGGTTTATGGCTACACCTTC
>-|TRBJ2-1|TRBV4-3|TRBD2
CASSQASGRYEQFF
TGCGCCAGCAGCCAAGCTAGCGGGAGGTATGAGCAGTTCTTC
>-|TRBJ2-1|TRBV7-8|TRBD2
CASSLASLAGVINEQFF
TGTGCCAGCAGCTTAGCGAGCCTAGCGGGAGTCATCAATGAGCAGTTCTTC
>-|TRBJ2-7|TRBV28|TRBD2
CASSLIGGGKYEQYF
TGTGCCAGCAGTTTAATCGGCGGGGGGAAATACGAGCAGTACTTC
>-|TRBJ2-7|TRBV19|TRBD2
CARPRGSAYEQYF
TGTGCCCGTCCGCGGGGGAGTGCCTACGAGCAGTACTTC
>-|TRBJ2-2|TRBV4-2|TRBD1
CASTPGGQGYYGELFF
TGTGCCAGCACCCCCGGGGGACAGGGGTATTACGGGGAGCTGTTTTTT
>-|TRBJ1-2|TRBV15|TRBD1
CATSQGTGDGYTF
TGTGCCACCAGCCAAGGGACAGGGGATGGCTACACCTTC
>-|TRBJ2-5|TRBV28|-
CASFAGRGPMETQYF
TGTGCCAGCTTCGCGGGAAGGGGGCCCATGGAGACCCAGTACTTC
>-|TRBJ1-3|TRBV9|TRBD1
CASSAFGTGGGNTIYF
TGTGCCAGCAGCGCCTTCGGGACAGGGGGGGGAAACACCATATATTTT
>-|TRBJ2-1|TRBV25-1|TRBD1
CASSESPRQGREQFF
TGTGCCAGCAGTGAATCCCCCCGACAGGGACGGGAGCAGTTCTTC
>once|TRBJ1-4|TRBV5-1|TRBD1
CASSMDRGANEKLFF
TGCGCCAGCAGCATGGACAGGGGGGCTAATGAAAAACTGTTTTTT
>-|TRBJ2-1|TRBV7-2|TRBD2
CASSSLAGGPYNEQFF
TGTGCCAGCAGCTCCTTAGCGGGAGGCCCCTACAATGAGCAGTTCTTC
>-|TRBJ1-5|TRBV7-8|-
CASSSTGALNQPQHF
TGTGCCAGCAGCAGCACAGGCGCTCTCAATCAGCCCCAGCATTTT
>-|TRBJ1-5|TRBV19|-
CASSETWGGNQPQHF
TGTGCCAGTAGTGAAACATGGGGGGGCAATCAGCCCCAGCATTTT
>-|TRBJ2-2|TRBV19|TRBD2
CASRGGRARTGELFF
TGTGCCAGTAGAGGCGGGAGGGCGCGCACCGGGGAGCTGTTTTTT
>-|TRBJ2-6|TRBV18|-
CASSRNQGGLSGANVLTF
TGTGCCAGCTCACGAAACCAGGGGGGTCTCTCTGGGGCCAACGTCCTGACTTTC
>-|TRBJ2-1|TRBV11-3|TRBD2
CASSPGTSGNGEQFF
TGTGCCAGCAGCCCCGGGACTAGCGGGAACGGGGAGCAGTTCTTC
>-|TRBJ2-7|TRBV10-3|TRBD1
CAISGTDYEQYF
TGTGCCATCAGCGGGACAGATTACGAGCAGTACTTC
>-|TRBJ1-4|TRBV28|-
CASSTTREGGANEKLFF
TGTGCCAGCAGTACTACAAGGGAGGGGGGTGCTAATGAAAAACTGTTTTTT